The next 18 T cell receptor beta chains were all read from a single sample in a study of OX40 agonist ivuxolimab in advanced cancers. The table came from immunoSEQ multiplex PCR; TCRdb's copy has only in-frame clones and leaves some out. The sample yields about 60,000 clones, approximately 86% seen once. The specimen was CD4+ or CD8+ T cells sorted from blood, collected in a trial of the OX40 agonist ivuxolimab. Receptor source: an adult with an advanced solid tumor such as melanoma, head and neck, liver or kidney cancer.

The CDR3 loop is CASSSPNVGSPLHF. The CDR3 DNA is TGTGCCAGCAGCTCACCGAACGTAGGTTCACCCCTCCACTTT. V gene TRBV7-8 combines with J gene TRBJ1-6; D is uncertain. CDR1 and CDR2 (germline): SGHVS, FQNEAQ. The CDR3 totals 14 residues. V shed 4 bases and J shed 9 bases, with 13 bases lying between them.

The V call is TRBV28, the J call TRBJ1-5, with D possibly being TRBD1 (5 bases). Germline assignment: CDR1 MDHEN and CDR2 SYDVKM. The CDR3 contains 14 residues. Trimming removed 8 bases from V and 0 bases from J, with 11 bases in between. The CDR3 here is CASAGGVSNQPQHF. The CDR3 DNA is TGTGCCAGCGCTGGGGGGGTTAGCAATCAGCCCCAGCATTTT.

The chain has TRBV29-1 and TRBJ2-5; the D is unclear. Germline V gene lookup returns CDR1 SQVTM and CDR2 ANQGSEA. V dropped 7 bases and J dropped 4 bases, with 13 bases sitting between them. The CDR3 is 12 residues long. The CDR3 is CSAEGYGETQYF. As DNA, the CDR3 is TGCAGCGCCGAAGGTTACGGAGAGACCCAGTACTTC.

The chain recombines TRBV27 with TRBJ1-5; no firm D call. The CDR3 consists of 15 residues. V lost 2 bases, J lost 7 bases, and 15 bases lay in between. CDR1 MNHEY and CDR2 SMNVEV come from the germline V gene (reference sequence). CDR3 protein: CASSLRVGGGQPQHF. DNA for the CDR3: TGTGCCAGCAGTTTACGAGTGGGCGGCGGGCAGCCCCAGCATTTT.

The V call is TRBV7-2, the J call TRBJ1-6; D remains ambiguous. Germline values: CDR1 SGHTA, CDR2 FQGNSA. The ends were cut back, 6 bases at V and 1 base at J, with 10 bases in the middle. The CDR3 consists of 15 residues. The CDR3 sequence: CASSRLQSYNSPLHF. The CDR3 region has the DNA TGTGCCAGCAGTCGTCTACAATCCTATAATTCACCCCTCCACTTT.

This clone was seen a single time. V gene TRBV7-2 combines with J gene TRBJ2-7; TRBD1 matches 10 bases. The CDR3 spans 15 residues. J was trimmed by 1 base and V by 3 bases; bases with no gene match: 3. Germline values: CDR1 SGHTA, CDR2 FQGNSA. CDR3 region: CASSLRQGASYEQYF. CDR3 nucleotide sequence: TGTGCCAGCAGCTTGCGACAGGGGGCGTCCTACGAGCAGTACTTC.

The chain recombines TRBV28 with TRBJ1-1, with 8 nucleotides matching TRBD1. Germline values: CDR1 MDHEN, CDR2 SYDVKM. This CDR3 has 14 amino acids. Losses at the gene ends were 5 bases for V and 1 base for J; bases not matched to a gene: 3. CDR3: CASSPGTGNTEAFF. The CDR3 nucleotides are TGTGCCAGCAGTCCGGGGACAGGGAACACTGAAGCTTTCTTT.

The chain carries TRBV7-9 and TRBJ1-6; 10 nucleotides align to TRBD1. Germline values: CDR1 SEHNR, CDR2 FQNEAQ (reference sequence). The CDR3 spans 16 residues. The ends lost 4 bases at V and 11 bases at J; junction bases unmatched: 11. The CDR3 coding sequence is TGTGCCAGCAGCTATTTCCGGGACAGGGGCCTTACACCCCTCCACTTT. Its protein product is CASSYFRDRGLTPLHF.

This chain joins TRBV4-3 and TRBJ1-3; D perhaps matches TRBD1 (5 bases). The germline V gene encodes CDR1 LGHNA and CDR2 YSLEER. V was clipped by 0 bases and J by 4 bases, with 13 bases between them. This CDR3 comprises 16 residues. CDR3 DNA sequence: TGCGCCAGCAGCCAAGACCCAGGGAACTCCGGAAACACCATATATTTT. Translating gives CASSQDPGNSGNTIYF.

This clone was seen only once. V and J are TRBV7-8 and TRBJ1-2, with D unclear. Trimming shortened V by 1 base and J by 6 bases, and 9 bases separated the two germline ends. Germline V CDR1 and CDR2: SGHVS, FQNEAQ. This CDR3 is built from 13 residues. The CDR3 here is CASSLGLEDGYTF. As DNA, the CDR3 is TGTGCCAGCAGCTTAGGCCTCGAGGATGGCTACACCTTC.

This chain uses TRBV18 with TRBJ2-2; D perhaps matches TRBD2 (5 bases). Trimming took off 4 bases at V and 6 bases at J, with 18 bases between the two ends. CDR3 length: 16 residues. CDR1 is KGHSH, CDR2 LQKENI, per germline. The DNA for the CDR3 is TGTGCCAGCTCACTACCGGGATCCGTCTACTCCGGGGAGCTGTTTTTT. This codes for CASSLPGSVYSGELFF.

The genes are TRBV5-1 and TRBJ1-3; TRBD1 might be the D (5 bases). CDR3 size: 16 residues. Germline V gives CDR1 SGHRS, CDR2 YFSETQ. Trimming removed 4 bases from V and 0 bases from J, with 14 bases in between. The chain's CDR3 is CASSPGQPYSGNTIYF. DNA for the CDR3: TGCGCCAGCAGCCCCGGACAACCCTACTCTGGAAACACCATATATTTT.

The chain uses TRBV5-1 and TRBJ2-3; 8 bases are shared with TRBD2. Germline V CDR1 and CDR2: SGHRS, YFSETQ. This CDR3 is 15 amino acids long. Trimming removed 7 bases from V and 6 bases from J; junction bases left unmatched: 13. DNA of the CDR3: TGCGCCAGCGGCGCTGAAGCGGGGGCCCGGGATACGCAGTATTTT. The encoded protein is CASGAEAGARDTQYF.

The genes are TRBV5-1 and TRBJ1-1, with 7 positions matching TRBD1. V trimming: 2 bases; J trimming: 1 base; junction bases outside the gene matches: 5. Germline V gene data show CDR1 as SGHRS and CDR2 as YFSETQ. This CDR3 region has 15 residues. Here the CDR3 DNA reads TGCGCCAGCAGCTTCCCGGGACAGAGGAACACTGAAGCTTTCTTT. It yields the protein CASSFPGQRNTEAFF.

The rearrangement uses TRBV2 and TRBJ1-1; D gene ambiguous. Germline V lookup: CDR1 SNHLY, CDR2 FYNNEI. V was clipped by 7 bases and J by 3 bases, with 9 bases between them. This CDR3 contains 12 residues. The CDR3 reads CASIGLYTEAFF. The DNA of the CDR3 is TGTGCCAGCATCGGGCTGTACACTGAAGCTTTCTTT.

The V gene is TRBV28, the J gene TRBJ1-4, with TRBD1 matching over 10 bases. V shed 5 bases and J 9 bases; nucleotides not matched to a gene: 9. The germline CDR1 and CDR2 sequences are MDHEN and SYDVKM. The CDR3 consists of 15 residues. CDR3 loop: CASSLTTGQGKKLFF. For the CDR3, the DNA is TGTGCCAGCAGTCTAACCACGGGACAGGGGAAAAAACTGTTTTTT.

The chain has TRBV11-2 and TRBJ2-4; 7 nucleotides align to TRBD1. The CDR3 is 16 amino acids. The germline V gene encodes CDR1 SGHAT and CDR2 FQNNGV. J lost 15 bases, V lost 3 bases, and 20 bases had no gene match. The chain's CDR3 is CASSFDFGVGGEVPYF. CDR3 coding DNA: TGTGCCAGCAGCTTCGATTTCGGTGTAGGGGGCGAGGTTCCGTACTTC.

The chain carries TRBV15 and TRBJ1-4; D might be TRBD1 (5 bases). The CDR3 sequence is 15 residues long. The germline CDR1 and CDR2 sequences are LNHNV and YYDKDF (reference sequence). V lost 0 bases and J 3 bases, leaving 8 bases between the germline ends. This CDR3 is CATSRDGAANEKLFF. In DNA form, the CDR3 reads TGTGCCACCAGCAGAGATGGGGCGGCTAATGAAAAACTGTTTTTT.